Included here is one T cell receptor beta chain sequence, with context. Its antigen remains unidentified. The data belong to a study of T cell responses to AZD1222 COVID-19 vaccine. General observations from the study: Females outnumbered males among donors, who were mostly white British; clonal diversity was possibly underestimated. Sampling that yielded the repertoires occurred only after the peak T cell response.

TCRdb's copy holds only in-frame clones and misses some; the assay was immunoSEQ multiplex PCR. The data show 130,000 to 150,000 clones, more than 80% seen once. Per the germline V gene, CDR1 is SGHDT and CDR2 is YYEEEE. Trimming took 1 base from V and 8 from J; bases not matched to a gene: 11. CDR3 length equals 15 residues. This chain connects TRBV5-6 to TRBJ1-2; 7 bases match TRBD1. The TCR sequence derives from an adult in good health. The sequencing here drew on peripheral blood, taken on day 0 of AZD1222 vaccination. CDR3 sequence reads: CASSLPRGAGGGYTF. CDR3 bases: TGTGCCAGCAGCTTGCCCCGGGGTGCAGGGGGAGGCTACACCTTC.